The 24 T cell receptor beta chains below come from one sample, sequenced in a study of T cell responses to AZD1222 COVID-19 vaccine. Clones were sequenced by immunoSEQ multiplex PCR, and TCRdb holds only the in-frame ones, with some missing. The repertoire holds roughly 82,000 clones, with 70% to 90% as singletons. Sequenced here: peripheral blood, sampled on day 0 of AZD1222 vaccination. These receptor sequences come from an adult in good health.

The chain employs TRBV19 and TRBJ1-6; D not resolved. The germline V gene encodes CDR1 LNHDA and CDR2 SQIVND (reference sequence). This CDR3 has 16 residues. Trimming took off 3 bases at V and 1 base at J, with 10 bases between the two ends. The CDR3, as DNA: TGTGCCAGTAGTATTTCCGCGGGGTCCTATAATTCACCCCTCCACTTT. This encodes CASSISAGSYNSPLHF.

CDR3 nucleotide sequence: TGTGCCAGCAGCTTATACAGGGGCGAGCAGCCCCAGCATTTT. It yields the protein CASSLYRGEQPQHF. The chain joins TRBV6-5 to TRBJ1-5; 7 bases map to TRBD1. The CDR3 spans 14 residues. Germline lookup yields CDR1 MNHEY and CDR2 SVGAGI. V lost 6 bases to trimming and J lost 7 bases; unmatched junction nucleotides: 9.

The chain joins TRBV28 to TRBJ1-5; D may be TRBD1 (5 bases). The V gene lost 5 bases and the J gene lost 0 bases, with 11 bases spanning the gap. The CDR3 spans 15 residues. CDR1 MDHEN and CDR2 SYDVKM come from the germline V gene. In DNA, the CDR3 is TGTGCCAGCAGTCGTTCGGGGGGTAGCAATCAGCCCCAGCATTTT. Its protein product is CASSRSGGSNQPQHF.

The chain links TRBV19 to TRBJ2-2, with 8 positions matching TRBD2. The germline V gene has CDR1 LNHDA and CDR2 SQIVND (reference sequence). Trimming removed 7 bases from V and 1 base from J; junction bases left unmatched: 14. This CDR3 spans 18 amino acids. The CDR3 is CASTMGRAGGRNTGELFF. CDR3 DNA: TGTGCCAGTACCATGGGTAGGGCGGGGGGCCGGAACACCGGGGAGCTGTTTTTT. The entire variable domain, with the rest obtained from reference TRBV19 and TRBJ2-2, is as follows: DGGITQSPKYLFRKEGQNVTLSCEQNLNHDAMYWYRQDPGQGLRLIYYSQIVNDFQKGDIAEGYSVSREKKESFPLTVTSAQKNPTAFYLCASTMGRAGGRNTGELFFGEGSRLTVL.

V gene TRBV18 combines with J gene TRBJ2-7; 9 nucleotides align to TRBD1. The trim removed 3 bases at V and 0 bases at J, leaving 6 bases unmatched. Looked up from germline, CDR1 is KGHSH and CDR2 is LQKENI. The CDR3 has 16 residues. In nucleotides, the CDR3 is TGTGCCAGCTCACCGGCCGGGACAGGGCTCTCCTACGAGCAGTACTTC. It yields the protein CASSPAGTGLSYEQYF.

This clone was detected a few times. The same CDR3 is also encoded by other DNA sequences in this sample. The chain combines TRBV4-3 with TRBJ2-3, with TRBD1 identical over 8 bases. This CDR3 is built from 17 residues. J was trimmed by 5 bases and V by 0 bases; bases with no gene match: 10. CDR1 LGHNA and CDR2 YSLEER come from the germline V gene. CDR3 sequence: CASSQDGSGGRGDTQYF. The CDR3 DNA is TGCGCCAGCAGCCAAGATGGTTCAGGGGGCCGGGGAGATACGCAGTATTTT.

The chain employs TRBV25-1 and TRBJ1-5, with TRBD1 matching 11 bases. The germline V gene has CDR1 MGHDK and CDR2 SYGVNS. The CDR3 spans 16 residues. V lost 4 bases and J lost 3; bases outside the gene matches: 5. CDR3 protein: CASSGTGGADNQPQHF. The CDR3 nucleotides read TGTGCCAGCAGTGGGACAGGGGGCGCGGACAATCAGCCCCAGCATTTT.

This chain connects TRBV28 to TRBJ2-1; D remains ambiguous. Germline assignment: CDR1 MDHEN and CDR2 SYDVKM. Deletions cut 5 bases from V and 15 bases from J, with 17 bases between. The CDR3 consists of 12 residues. CDR3 residues: CASSNPDPKLFF. The CDR3 region has the DNA TGTGCCAGCAGTAACCCCGACCCCAAGCTGTTCTTC.

V and J are TRBV6-5 and TRBJ1-1; D uncertain. In germline, CDR1 is MNHEY, CDR2 SVGAGI. V was shortened by 6 bases and J by 6 bases, with 14 bases between the two germline ends. The CDR3 runs to 13 residues. The DNA for the CDR3 is TGTGCCAGCAGCCCAGGTGGAAACGCTGAAGCTTTCTTT. It encodes CASSPGGNAEAFF.

The chain uses TRBV5-1 and TRBJ1-6; D is possibly TRBD1 (6 bases). CDR1 and CDR2 from the germline V gene are SGHRS and YFSETQ. The CDR3 spans 17 residues. Trimming cost V 4 bases and J 5 bases, with 19 bases left between them. CDR3 bases: TGCGCCAGCAGCCCCAAGGTGGGGGGGCAAGATAATTCACCCCTCCACTTT. It encodes CASSPKVGGQDNSPLHF.

The chain joins TRBV4-1 to TRBJ1-1; 7 positions match TRBD1. With 1 base clipped from V and 4 bases from J, the junction kept 3 bases outside the gene matches. This CDR3 is 14 amino acids long. CDR1 MGHRA and CDR2 YSYEKL come from the germline V gene. The CDR3 DNA sequence: TGCGCCAGCAGCCAAGGTCAGGGGGGCACTGAAGCTTTCTTT. Encoded protein: CASSQGQGGTEAFF.

This rearrangement joins TRBV18 to TRBJ1-1; TRBD1 matches 12 bases. With V trimmed by 2 bases and J by 1 base, 11 bases remained unmatched. Germline CDR1 is KGHSH and CDR2 is LQKENI. This CDR3 region has 19 residues. CDR3 protein: CASSPIRAGTGGENTEAFF. For the CDR3, the DNA is TGTGCCAGCTCACCAATCCGAGCCGGGACAGGGGGCGAGAACACTGAAGCTTTCTTT. The full variable domain, rest sourced from reference TRBV18 and TRBJ1-1, is NAGVMQNPRHLVRRRGQEARLRCSPMKGHSHVYWYRQLPEEGLKFMVYLQKENIIDESGMPKERFSAEFPKEGPSILRIQQVVRGDSAAYFCASSPIRAGTGGENTEAFFGQGTRLTVV.

The chain employs TRBV7-9 and TRBJ2-3; TRBD2 might be the D (5 bases). The CDR3 loop spans 15 amino acids. Germline values: CDR1 SEHNR, CDR2 FQNEAQ (reference sequence). With 1 base removed from V and 3 bases from J, the gap between germline ends came to 11 bases. For the CDR3, the DNA is TGTGCCAGCAGCTTAGAAGGGCGGGTGACAGATACGCAGTATTTT. Translation: CASSLEGRVTDTQYF.

This clone was counted only a few times. V is TRBV9 and J is TRBJ1-3; D gene unclear. Germline loops: CDR1 SGDLS, CDR2 YYNGEE. This CDR3 comprises 14 residues. V gave up 4 bases and J gave up 2 bases, with 10 bases separating them. The CDR3 protein is CASSPRVTGNTIYF. The DNA of the CDR3 is TGTGCCAGCAGCCCCCGGGTAACTGGAAACACCATATATTTT.

This clone was counted once. The rearrangement links TRBV7-2 to TRBJ1-5; D uncertain. CDR1 is SGHTA and CDR2 is FQGNSA in the germline V gene. This CDR3 spans 14 amino acids. Trimming pared 0 bases from V and 7 bases from J, leaving 10 bases between. CDR3 amino acids: CASSLAVGDQPQHF. The CDR3 nucleotides are TGTGCCAGCAGCTTAGCGGTGGGCGACCAGCCCCAGCATTTT.

The genes are TRBV5-6 and TRBJ2-3; D is possibly TRBD2 (6 bases). The CDR3 loop spans 15 amino acids. The germline V and J ends were trimmed by 3 bases and 0 bases, with 11 bases remaining between them. Germline V gene lookup returns CDR1 SGHDT and CDR2 YYEEEE. The CDR3, as DNA: TGTGCCAGCAGCTCCGATCGGGGGAGCACAGATACGCAGTATTTT. Translating it yields CASSSDRGSTDTQYF.

The V and J genes are TRBV9 and TRBJ1-2; possibly TRBD1 for D (5 bases). From germline, CDR1 is SGDLS and CDR2 YYNGEE. The CDR3 length is 14 residues. V gave up 0 bases and J gave up 4 bases, with 10 bases separating them. CDR3 amino acids: CASSVEAGLYGYTF. CDR3 DNA: TGTGCCAGCAGCGTAGAGGCAGGGCTCTATGGCTACACCTTC.

The chain recombines TRBV3-1 (or the pseudogene TRBV3-2) with TRBJ1-5; no reliable D call. V lost 3 bases to trimming and J lost 9 bases, with 18 bases between them. Looked up from germline, CDR1 is LGHDT and CDR2 is YNNKEL (reference sequence). CDR3 length equals 15 residues. The CDR3 coding sequence is TGTGCCAGCAGCCAGGCAGGTGCCCGCCCAGGGCCCCAGCATTTT. Protein: CASSQAGARPGPQHF.

CDR3: CAHRGGAAGNTIYF. CDR3 coding DNA: TGTGCCCACCGCGGGGGGGCCGCTGGAAACACCATATATTTT. The rearrangement joins TRBV10-3 to TRBJ1-3, with D perhaps matching TRBD1 (6 bases). V was pared by 11 bases and J by 2 bases, with 16 bases between. Germline V gives CDR1 ENHRY, CDR2 SYGVKD. This CDR3 contains 14 residues.

The chain has TRBV4-3 and TRBJ1-4; TRBD1 matches 8 bases. This CDR3 has 17 amino acids. V gave up 0 bases and J gave up 6 bases; unmatched junction bases: 9. Per germline, CDR1 LGHNA and CDR2 YSLEER. The CDR3 DNA is TGCGCCAGCAGCCAAGACGTATCAGGGGGCGCGGATGAAAAACTGTTTTTT. It encodes CASSQDVSGGADEKLFF.

The rearrangement links TRBV5-1 to TRBJ2-7; 7 nucleotides line up with TRBD1. CDR1 and CDR2 (germline): SGHRS, YFSETQ. The CDR3 runs to 15 residues. V lost 4 bases, J lost 2 bases, and 9 bases stayed unmatched. The CDR3 DNA reads as TGCGCCAGCAGCAGGGGGACAGCCGATACCTACGAGCAGTACTTC. It specifies CASSRGTADTYEQYF.

The chain is built from TRBV7-2 and TRBJ1-3; tentative D call: TRBD1 (5 bases). The germline gives CDR1 SGHTA, CDR2 FQGNSA. V was cut by 1 base and J by 8 bases, with 18 bases left in between. The CDR3 extends over 16 amino acids. The CDR3 protein is CASSLGGVGMGDTIYF. The CDR3 nucleotides are TGTGCCAGCAGCTTAGGTGGGGTCGGAATGGGGGACACCATATATTTT.

The rearrangement uses TRBV6-5 and TRBJ2-3, with D perhaps matching TRBD2 (6 bases). The germline CDR1 and CDR2 sequences are MNHEY and SVGAGI. This CDR3 contains 15 residues. V was cut by 2 bases and J by 0 bases, with 9 bases left in between. CDR3 coding DNA: TGTGCCAGCAGTTACGGAGGGACTAGCACAGATACGCAGTATTTT. Amino acids: CASSYGGTSTDTQYF.

The chain links TRBV3-1 (or the pseudogene TRBV3-2) to TRBJ1-3; no firm D call. V shed 4 bases and J shed 4 bases, with 8 bases lying between them. From germline, CDR1 is LGHDT and CDR2 YNNKEL (reference sequence). The CDR3 extends over 13 amino acids. CDR3 region: CASSRQNGNTIYF. In DNA form, the CDR3 reads TGTGCCAGCAGCCGTCAGAACGGAAACACCATATATTTT.